This T cell receptor (beta chain) derives from a study of CXCR3-negative and CXCR3-positive naive CD8 T cells. Study-level findings and limits: Both naive subsets showed comparably high diversity, and memory CD8+ cells showed much lower diversity. TRBV-TRBJ usage was similar across naive CXCR3 subsets but distinct in memory cells. TRB CDR3 properties indicated TCR strength, while surface CD5 was similar across naive subsets.

With UMI labels, 5' RACE was used to prepare the TRB cDNA libraries. TCRdb reanalyzed the 5' RACE reads, giving one entry per CDR3 protein sequence and no DNA. This table lists about 43,000 distinct CDR3 sequences. Sorting yielded triplicates of hundreds of thousands of cells for each CD8+ T cell subset. Germline V lookup: CDR1 SEHNR, CDR2 FQNEAQ (reference sequence). The CDR3 length is 12 residues. Points on this clonotype: Its antigen is currently unknown.

The receptor was isolated from a human donor in good health. Some clones in this sample may be carry-over from other donors' samples. The specimen sequenced was memory CD8+ T cells from blood. V and J are TRBV7-9 and TRBJ1-1; TCRdb proposes TRBD1, but this gene call is untestable without DNA. CDR3 sequence reads: CASTTGGTEAFF.